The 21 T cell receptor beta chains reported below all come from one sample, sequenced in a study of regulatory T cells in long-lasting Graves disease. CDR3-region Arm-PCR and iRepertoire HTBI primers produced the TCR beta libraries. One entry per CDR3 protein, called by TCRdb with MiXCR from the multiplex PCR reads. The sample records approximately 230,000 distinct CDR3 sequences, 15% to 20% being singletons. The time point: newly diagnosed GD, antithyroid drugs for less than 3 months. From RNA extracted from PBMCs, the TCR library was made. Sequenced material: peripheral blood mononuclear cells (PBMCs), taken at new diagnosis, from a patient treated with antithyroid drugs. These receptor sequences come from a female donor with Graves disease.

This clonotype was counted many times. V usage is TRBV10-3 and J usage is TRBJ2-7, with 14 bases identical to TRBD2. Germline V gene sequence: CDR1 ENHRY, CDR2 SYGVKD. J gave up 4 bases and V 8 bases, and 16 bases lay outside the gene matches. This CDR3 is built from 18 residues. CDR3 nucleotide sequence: TGTGCCATCTCGGGACTAGCGGGAGCTAGGGGATCTCTGTACGAGCAGTACTTC. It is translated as CAISGLAGARGSLYEQYF.

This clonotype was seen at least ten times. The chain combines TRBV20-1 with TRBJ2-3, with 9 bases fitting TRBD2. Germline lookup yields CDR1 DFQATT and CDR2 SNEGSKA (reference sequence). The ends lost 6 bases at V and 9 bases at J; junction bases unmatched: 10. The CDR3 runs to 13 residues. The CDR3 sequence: CSALLAGTRTQYF. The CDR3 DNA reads TGCAGTGCCCTCCTAGCGGGGACCAGGACGCAGTATTTT.

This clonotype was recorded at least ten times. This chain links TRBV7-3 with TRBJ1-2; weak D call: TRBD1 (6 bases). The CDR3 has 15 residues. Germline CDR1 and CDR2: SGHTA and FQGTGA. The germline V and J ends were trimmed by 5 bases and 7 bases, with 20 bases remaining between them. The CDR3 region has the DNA TGTGCCAGCAGCCCCTCGGGGGGCGGATTAGGTGGCTACACCTTC. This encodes CASSPSGGGLGGYTF.

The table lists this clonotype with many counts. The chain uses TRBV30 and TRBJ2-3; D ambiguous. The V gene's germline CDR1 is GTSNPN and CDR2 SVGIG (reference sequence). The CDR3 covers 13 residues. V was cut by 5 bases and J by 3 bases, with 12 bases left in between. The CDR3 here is CAWLGLGTDTQYF. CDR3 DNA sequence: TGTGCCTGGTTGGGGTTGGGGACAGATACGCAGTATTTT.

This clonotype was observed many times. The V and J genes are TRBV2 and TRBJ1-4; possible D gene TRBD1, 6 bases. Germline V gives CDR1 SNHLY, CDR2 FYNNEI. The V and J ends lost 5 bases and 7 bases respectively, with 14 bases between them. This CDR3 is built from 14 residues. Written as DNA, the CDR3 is TGTGCCAGCAGTAACAGGGCTCTACCTGAAAAACTGTTTTTT. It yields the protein CASSNRALPEKLFF.

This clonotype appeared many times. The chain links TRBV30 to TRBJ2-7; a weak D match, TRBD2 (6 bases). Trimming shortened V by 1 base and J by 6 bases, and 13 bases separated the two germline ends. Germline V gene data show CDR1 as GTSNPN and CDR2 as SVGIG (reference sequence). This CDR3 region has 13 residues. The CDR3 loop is CAWSAGTLTEQYF. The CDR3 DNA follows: TGTGCCTGGAGTGCCGGGACTCTCACCGAGCAGTACTTC.

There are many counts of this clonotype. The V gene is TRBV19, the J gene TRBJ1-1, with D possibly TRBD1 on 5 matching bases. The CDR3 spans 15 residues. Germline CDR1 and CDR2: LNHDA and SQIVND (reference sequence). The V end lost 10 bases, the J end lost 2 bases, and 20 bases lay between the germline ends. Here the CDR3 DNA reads TGTGCCACCTCATCCGCTGGACACCGAAACACTGAAGCTTTCTTT. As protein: CATSSAGHRNTEAFF. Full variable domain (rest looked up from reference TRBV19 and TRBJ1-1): DGGITQSPKYLFRKEGQNVTLSCEQNLNHDAMYWYRQDPGQGLRLIYYSQIVNDFQKGDIAEGYSVSREKKESFPLTVTSAQKNPTAFYLCATSSAGHRNTEAFFGQGTRLTVV.

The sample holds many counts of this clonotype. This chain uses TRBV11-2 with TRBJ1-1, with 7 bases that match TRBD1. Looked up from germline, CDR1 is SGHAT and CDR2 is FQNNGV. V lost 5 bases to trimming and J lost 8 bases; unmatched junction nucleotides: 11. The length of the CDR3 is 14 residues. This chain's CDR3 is CASSPSTRGREAFF. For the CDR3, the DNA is TGTGCCAGCAGCCCATCAACGAGGGGGCGCGAAGCTTTCTTT.

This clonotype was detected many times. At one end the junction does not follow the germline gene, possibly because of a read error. CDR3 residues: CASSERAAVAF. CDR3 DNA sequence: TGTGCCAGCAGTGAGAGGGCCGCGGTGGCCTTC. The chain links TRBV6-1 to TRBJ1-2; D gene unclear. The CDR3 sequence is 11 residues long. From germline, CDR1 is MNHNS and CDR2 SASEGT.

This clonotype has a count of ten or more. DNA of the CDR3: TGTGCCAGCAGCCCTACAGGGACTAACTATGGCTACACCTTC. As protein: CASSPTGTNYGYTF. J is TRBJ1-2 and V is TRBV7-9, with D tentatively TRBD1 (6 bases). V gave up 5 bases and J gave up 0 bases, with 10 bases separating them. There are 14 residues in the CDR3. Germline V gene data show CDR1 as SEHNR and CDR2 as FQNEAQ (reference sequence).

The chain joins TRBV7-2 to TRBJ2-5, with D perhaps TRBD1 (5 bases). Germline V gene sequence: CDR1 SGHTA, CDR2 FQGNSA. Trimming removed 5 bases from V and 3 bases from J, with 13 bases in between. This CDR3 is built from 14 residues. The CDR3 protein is CASSRQRGEETQYF. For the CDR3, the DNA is TGTGCCAGCAGCCGGCAAAGGGGTGAAGAGACCCAGTACTTC.

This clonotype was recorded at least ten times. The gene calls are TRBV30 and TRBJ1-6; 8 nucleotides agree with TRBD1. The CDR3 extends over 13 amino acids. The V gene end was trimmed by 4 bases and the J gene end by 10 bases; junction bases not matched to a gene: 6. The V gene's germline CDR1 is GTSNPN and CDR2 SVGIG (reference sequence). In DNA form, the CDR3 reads TGTGCCTGGATTGGACAGGGAGAGTCACCCCTCCACTTT. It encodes CAWIGQGESPLHF.

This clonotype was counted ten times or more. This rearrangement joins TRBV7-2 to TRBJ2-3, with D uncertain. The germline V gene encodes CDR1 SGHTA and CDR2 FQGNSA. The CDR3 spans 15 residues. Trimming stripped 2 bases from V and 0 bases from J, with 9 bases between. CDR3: CASSLLPESTDTQYF. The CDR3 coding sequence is TGTGCCAGCAGCTTACTACCGGAAAGCACAGATACGCAGTATTTT.

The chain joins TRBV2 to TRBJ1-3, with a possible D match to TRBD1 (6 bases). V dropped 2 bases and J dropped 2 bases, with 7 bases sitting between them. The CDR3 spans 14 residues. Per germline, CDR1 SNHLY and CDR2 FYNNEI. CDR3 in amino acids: CASSERGTGNTIYF. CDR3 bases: TGTGCCAGCAGTGAAAGGGGGACTGGAAACACCATATATTTT.

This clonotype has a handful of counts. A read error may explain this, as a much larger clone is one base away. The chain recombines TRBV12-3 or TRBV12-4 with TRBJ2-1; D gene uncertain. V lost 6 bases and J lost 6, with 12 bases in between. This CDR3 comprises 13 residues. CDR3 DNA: TGTGCCAGCAGGAAAAGCAGGAGCAATGAGCAGTTCTTC. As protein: CASRKSRSNEQFF.

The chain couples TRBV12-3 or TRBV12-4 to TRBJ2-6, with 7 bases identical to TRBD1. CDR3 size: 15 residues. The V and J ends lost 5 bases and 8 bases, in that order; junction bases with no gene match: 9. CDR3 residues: CASSVWTGGPNVLTF. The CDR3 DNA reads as TGTGCCAGCAGTGTCTGGACAGGAGGTCCCAACGTCCTGACTTTC.

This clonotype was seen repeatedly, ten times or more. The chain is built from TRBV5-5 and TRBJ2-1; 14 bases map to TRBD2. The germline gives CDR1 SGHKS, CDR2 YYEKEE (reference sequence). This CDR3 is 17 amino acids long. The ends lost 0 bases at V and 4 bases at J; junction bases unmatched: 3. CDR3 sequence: CASSLGLAGGKYNEQFF. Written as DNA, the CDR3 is TGTGCCAGCAGCTTGGGACTAGCGGGAGGGAAATACAATGAGCAGTTCTTC.

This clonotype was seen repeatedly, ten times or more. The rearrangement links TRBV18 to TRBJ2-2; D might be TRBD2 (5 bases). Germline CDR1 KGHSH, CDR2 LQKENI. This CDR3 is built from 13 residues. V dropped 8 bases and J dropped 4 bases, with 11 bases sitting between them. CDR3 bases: TGTGCCAGCGTCACTAGTCCCACCGGGGAGCTGTTTTTT. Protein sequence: CASVTSPTGELFF.

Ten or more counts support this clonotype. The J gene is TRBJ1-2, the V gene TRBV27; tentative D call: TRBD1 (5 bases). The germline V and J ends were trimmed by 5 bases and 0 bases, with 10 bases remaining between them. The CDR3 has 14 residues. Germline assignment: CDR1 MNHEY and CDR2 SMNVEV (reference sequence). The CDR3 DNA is TGTGCCAGCAGTAGGGACGGAGCTAACTATGGCTACACCTTC. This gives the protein CASSRDGANYGYTF.

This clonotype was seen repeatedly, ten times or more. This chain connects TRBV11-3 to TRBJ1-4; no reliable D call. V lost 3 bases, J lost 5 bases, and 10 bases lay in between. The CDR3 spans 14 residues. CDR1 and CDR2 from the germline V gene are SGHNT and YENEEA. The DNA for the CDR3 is TGTGCCAGCAGCTTGATTCGGGGAAATGAAAAACTGTTTTTT. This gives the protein CASSLIRGNEKLFF.

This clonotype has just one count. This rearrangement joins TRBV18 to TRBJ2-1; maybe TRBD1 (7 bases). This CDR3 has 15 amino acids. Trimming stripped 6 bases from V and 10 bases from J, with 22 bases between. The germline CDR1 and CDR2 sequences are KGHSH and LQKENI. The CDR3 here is CASSEQGVKGGEQFF. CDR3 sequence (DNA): TGTGCCAGCTCGGAGCAGGGGGTCAAGGGAGGAGAGCAGTTCTTC.